The clone carrying this TCR beta chain was seen more than once but under ten times. Its specificity is unknown. Amplified TCR beta CDR3 regions came from RNA transcripts. First-round RT-PCR with HTBI primers amplified the TCR CDR3 region. TCRdb re-called the multiplex PCR reads with MiXCR, one entry per CDR3 protein. Found here are 200,000 to 250,000 distinct CDR3 sequences, about a sixth of them singletons; the top ten hold approximately 46%. This entry is derived from a study of T cells in Graves' hyperthyroidism and ophthalmopathy. Study background: Peripheral blood was obtained at initial diagnosis, preceding any treatment.

Findings and caveats of the study: Blood samples included most of the expanded thyroid clonotypes exceeding 0.001. For ophthalmopathy, model prediction preceded onset by a median 6.5 months.

V was cut by 6 bases and J by 5 bases, with 17 bases left in between. CDR1 and CDR2 from the germline V gene are MNHEY and SVGEGT. The length of the CDR3 is 15 residues. Sequenced input: blood. The V gene is TRBV6-2 or TRBV6-3, the J gene TRBJ1-5, with D tentatively TRBD1 (5 bases). This TCR came from a man aged 50 to 60 with Graves' hyperthyroidism. The CDR3 DNA follows: TGTGCCAGCAGAGACGGGACGTCGGGGGATCAGCCCCAGCATTTT. It specifies CASRDGTSGDQPQHF.